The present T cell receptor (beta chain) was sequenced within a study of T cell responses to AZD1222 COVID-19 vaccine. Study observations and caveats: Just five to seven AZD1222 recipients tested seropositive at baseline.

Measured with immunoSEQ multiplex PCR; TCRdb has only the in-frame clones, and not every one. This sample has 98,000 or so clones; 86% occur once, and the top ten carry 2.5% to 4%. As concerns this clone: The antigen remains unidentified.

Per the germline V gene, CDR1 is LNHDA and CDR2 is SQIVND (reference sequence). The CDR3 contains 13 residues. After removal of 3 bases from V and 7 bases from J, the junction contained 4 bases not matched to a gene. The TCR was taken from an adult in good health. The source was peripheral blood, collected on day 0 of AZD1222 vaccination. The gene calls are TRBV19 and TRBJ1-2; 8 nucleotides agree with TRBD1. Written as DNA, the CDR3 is TGTGCCAGTAGTATCCGGGACAGGTCTGGCTACACCTTC. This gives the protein CASSIRDRSGYTF.